The 29 T cell receptor beta chains given below trace back to one sample, sequenced in a study of T cell repertoires in cytomegalovirus infection. Via MiXCR, TCRdb re-called the reads, giving one row per CDR3 protein. The sample lists roughly 200,000 distinct CDR3 sequences, roughly a sixth occurring once. Sequenced input: CD8+ T cells from PBMCs. The source of these receptors is a human donor in good health (CMV status not recorded). Some clones in this sample may be carry-over from other donors' samples.

This clonotype occurred a few times. The chain uses TRBV3-1 and TRBJ2-1; maybe TRBD2 (6 bases). Deletions cut 0 bases from V and 11 bases from J, with 20 bases between. The CDR3 is made up of 16 amino acids. The germline gives CDR1 LGHDT, CDR2 YNNKEL (reference sequence). The CDR3 sequence is CASSQDRERTLAQQFF. CDR3 DNA sequence: TGTGCCAGCAGCCAAGATCGGGAGCGGACATTGGCCCAGCAGTTCTTC.

The rearrangement uses TRBV28 and TRBJ2-2; TRBD2 matches at 14 bases. From germline, CDR1 is MDHEN and CDR2 SYDVKM. The CDR3 length is 19 residues. The V segment lost 1 base and the J segment 3 bases; nucleotides outside the gene matches: 7. The CDR3 region is CASSLFGLAGGIDTGELFF. The CDR3 DNA is TGTGCCAGCAGTTTATTCGGACTAGCGGGGGGTATCGACACCGGGGAGCTGTTTTTT. The variable domain in full, with the rest retrieved from reference TRBV28 and TRBJ2-2, is DVKVTQSSRYLVKRTGEKVFLECVQDMDHENMFWYRQDPGLGLRLIYFSYDVKMKEKGDIPEGYSVSREKKERFSLILESASTNQTSMYLCASSLFGLAGGIDTGELFFGEGSRLTVL.

This clonotype occurred a few times. The chain uses TRBV20-1 and TRBJ2-5; no definite D call. V was pared by 0 bases and J by 2 bases, with 10 bases between. This CDR3 has 14 residues. The germline V gene encodes CDR1 DFQATT and CDR2 SNEGSKA (reference sequence). The CDR3 coding sequence is TGCAGTGCTAGAGATCCCTATTCTCAAGAGACCCAGTACTTC. Translation: CSARDPYSQETQYF.

This clonotype was seen more than once but under ten times. J is TRBJ2-3 and V is TRBV7-9, with D possibly called TRBD1 or TRBD2 (5 bases each). V lost 5 bases and J lost 0, with 12 bases in between. CDR3 length equals 15 residues. Germline CDR1 reads SEHNR; CDR2 reads FQNEAQ (reference sequence). The CDR3 DNA reads TGTGCCAGCAGCCAAGCAGGGAGTAGCACAGATACGCAGTATTTT. This codes for CASSQAGSSTDTQYF.

The V gene is TRBV7-2, the J gene TRBJ2-1; 7 bases match TRBD2. V gave up 4 bases and J gave up 2 bases; unmatched junction bases: 8. The CDR3 length is 16 residues. Germline values: CDR1 SGHTA, CDR2 FQGNSA. CDR3: CASSSGGTNTYNEQFF. The DNA of the CDR3 is TGTGCCAGCAGCTCCGGGGGGACTAATACCTACAATGAGCAGTTCTTC.

The rearrangement joins TRBV7-2 to TRBJ1-6, with D unclear. This CDR3 region has 12 residues. Germline V gene sequence: CDR1 SGHTA, CDR2 FQGNSA. V was shortened by 1 base and J by 16 bases, with 11 bases between the two germline ends. CDR3 DNA: TGTGCCAGCAGCTTAGTGGGGTCTCGGCTCCACTTT. Amino acid sequence: CASSLVGSRLHF.

This clonotype was recorded a few times. This chain uses TRBV5-1 with TRBJ1-1, with D possibly matching TRBD1 (5 bases). CDR3 length: 12 residues. V lost 0 bases to trimming and J lost 10 bases, with 10 bases between them. From germline, CDR1 is SGHRS and CDR2 YFSETQ. The CDR3 nucleotides are TGCGCCAGCAGCTTGGAGGGGAGGGGAGCTTTCTTT. It encodes CASSLEGRGAFF.

V is TRBV6-2 or TRBV6-3 and J is TRBJ2-3, with D possibly TRBD1 on 6 matching bases. Germline CDR1 and CDR2: MNHEY and SVGEGT. V lost 2 bases to trimming and J lost 5 bases, with 14 bases between them. This CDR3 has 15 amino acids. This chain's CDR3 is CASSYGDNQVDTQYF. CDR3 in DNA: TGTGCCAGCAGTTACGGGGACAATCAAGTAGATACGCAGTATTTT.

This clonotype appeared a few times. The V and J genes are TRBV7-9 and TRBJ2-5; 8 bases match TRBD2. The CDR3 has 15 residues. Losses at the gene ends were 5 bases for V and 6 bases for J; bases not matched to a gene: 11. Per the germline V gene, CDR1 is SEHNR and CDR2 is FQNEAQ (reference sequence). CDR3 DNA: TGTGCCAGCAGCGGGACTAGTGAATCATGGAAGACCCAGTACTTC. Translated: CASSGTSESWKTQYF. The complete variable domain, with remaining parts taken from reference TRBV7-9 and TRBJ2-5, reads DTGVSQNPRHKITKRGQNVTFRCDPISEHNRLYWYRQTLGQGPEFLTYFQNEAQLEKSRLLSDRFSAERPKGSFSTLEIQRTEQGDSAMYLCASSGTSESWKTQYFGPGTRLLVL.

To note about this clonotype: Germline is not matched at one junction end, which may reflect a read error. This chain joins TRBV7-2 and TRBJ1-5, with 12 bases aligning to TRBD1. The CDR3 totals 15 residues. Germline V lookup: CDR1 SGHTA, CDR2 FQGNSA. The CDR3 DNA reads as TGTGCCAGCAGCCACGGGACAGGGGGCAAGCAGCCCCAGCATTTT. The encoded protein is CASSHGTGGKQPQHF. The full variable domain, its missing parts supplied by reference TRBV7-2 and TRBJ1-5, is GAGVSQSPSNKVTEKGKDVELRCDPISGHTALYWYRQSLGQGLEFLIYFQGNSAPDKSGLPSDRFSAERTGGSVSTLTIQRTQQEDSAVYLCASSHGTGGKQPQHFGDGTRLSIL.

The chain joins TRBV20-1 to TRBJ1-1; no firm D call. The CDR3 runs 13 residues. V was cut by 0 bases and J by 0 bases, with 5 bases left in between. Germline V gene data show CDR1 as DFQATT and CDR2 as SNEGSKA (reference sequence). The CDR3 DNA follows: TGCAGTGCTAGAGAAGAGATGAACACTGAAGCTTTCTTT. This translates into CSAREEMNTEAFF.

This clonotype has just a few counts. This CDR3 is CASSAGQGAYEQYF. The CDR3, as DNA: TGTGCCAGCAGTGCGGGACAGGGGGCCTACGAGCAGTACTTC. The chain combines TRBV2 with TRBJ2-7; 11 bases agree with TRBD1. CDR1 is SNHLY and CDR2 is FYNNEI in the germline V gene. Unmatched junction bases numbered 1, after V lost 4 bases and J lost 2 bases. This CDR3 is 14 amino acids long.

This clonotype was detected only a few times. The chain couples TRBV7-2 to TRBJ2-7, with D possibly being TRBD2 (6 bases). V gave up 5 bases and J gave up 5 bases, with 10 bases separating them. The CDR3 extends over 12 amino acids. Per germline, CDR1 SGHTA and CDR2 FQGNSA. CDR3 protein: CASSPTRNEQYF. In DNA, the CDR3 is TGTGCCAGCAGCCCGACTAGGAACGAGCAGTACTTC.

This clonotype was observed a handful of times. The CDR3 coding sequence is TGTGCCAGCAGCTTTATAATAGCGGGGGCAGATACGCAGTATTTT. Translation gives CASSFIIAGADTQYF. The rearrangement joins TRBV11-2 to TRBJ2-3; 9 bases align to TRBD2. Germline V lookup: CDR1 SGHAT, CDR2 FQNNGV. The CDR3 extends over 15 amino acids. The V segment lost 3 bases and the J segment 4 bases; nucleotides outside the gene matches: 5. Looking up the rest from reference TRBV11-2 and TRBJ2-3 gives the full variable domain: EAGVAQSPRYKIIEKRQSVAFWCNPISGHATLYWYQQILGQGPKLLIQFQNNGVVDDSQLPKDRFSAERLKGVDSTLKIQPAKLEDSAVYLCASSFIIAGADTQYFGPGTRLTVL.

This clonotype was detected only a few times. The V and J genes are TRBV4-1 and TRBJ2-1; TRBD1 might be the D (6 bases). The CDR3 spans 14 residues. Looked up from germline, CDR1 is MGHRA and CDR2 is YSYEKL. Trimming left V 0 bases short and J 6 bases short, with 9 bases between. The CDR3 nucleotides are TGCGCCAGCAGCCAAGATACAGGGCCCAATGAGCAGTTCTTC. Protein product: CASSQDTGPNEQFF.

The chain employs TRBV20-1 and TRBJ2-7; TRBD1 or TRBD2 may be the D gene (5 bases each). This CDR3 is 13 amino acids long. The V gene's germline CDR1 is DFQATT and CDR2 SNEGSKA (reference sequence). Trimming took 5 bases from V and 0 from J, leaving 11 bases between them. The CDR3, as DNA: TGCAGTGCTTCCGGGACCGACTCCTACGAGCAGTACTTC. Its protein is CSASGTDSYEQYF.

This chain joins TRBV10-3 and TRBJ1-6, with 7 bases that match TRBD1. Unmatched junction bases numbered 8, after V lost 3 bases and J lost 6 bases. The CDR3 consists of 16 residues. The germline V gene encodes CDR1 ENHRY and CDR2 SYGVKD. CDR3 region: CAISDARDRANSPLHF. The CDR3 DNA reads as TGTGCCATCAGTGATGCCCGGGACAGAGCTAATTCACCCCTCCACTTT.

This clonotype showed up just a few times. The V and J genes are TRBV20-1 and TRBJ2-4; 9 bases align to TRBD1. The CDR3 has 12 amino acids. Per germline, CDR1 DFQATT and CDR2 SNEGSKA (reference sequence). The junction had 4 bases not matched to a gene; V was cut back by 6 bases and J by 7 bases. The CDR3 DNA reads TGCAGTGCAACTGGGACAGGGAACATTCAGTACTTC. Translated: CSATGTGNIQYF.

Of note for this clonotype: Sequence at one end of the junction differs from germline and may be a read error. V gene TRBV6-6 combines with J gene TRBJ1-1; D uncertain. This CDR3 is 13 amino acids long. Germline V gene lookup returns CDR1 MNHNY and CDR2 SVGAGI (reference sequence). The CDR3 sequence is CANSYGVGDEAFF. Here the CDR3 DNA reads TGTGCCAACAGTTACGGTGTTGGGGATGAAGCTTTCTTT.

This clonotype has more than one count but fewer than ten. This chain connects TRBV20-1 to TRBJ1-1, with a tentative D call TRBD1 (6 bases). Germline CDR1 and CDR2: DFQATT and SNEGSKA (reference sequence). The CDR3 runs to 14 residues. V dropped 2 bases and J dropped 0 bases, with 10 bases sitting between them. CDR3 loop: CSARRKGVNTEAFF. CDR3 nucleotide sequence: TGCAGTGCTAGAAGAAAGGGGGTGAACACTGAAGCTTTCTTT.

The chain is built from TRBV10-3 and TRBJ2-2, with D perhaps assigned TRBD1 or TRBD2 (5 bases each). CDR3 length: 17 amino acids. From germline, CDR1 is ENHRY and CDR2 SYGVKD. The V end was cut by 5 bases, the J end by 1 base, with 17 bases between. CDR3 amino acids: CAISRLLGVGNTGELFF. The CDR3 nucleotides read TGTGCCATCAGTAGGCTTTTGGGGGTCGGGAACACCGGGGAGCTGTTTTTT.

The chain carries TRBV12-3 or TRBV12-4 and TRBJ2-3; either TRBD1 or TRBD2 may supply D (5 bases each). Between the trimmed V and J ends, which lost 6 bases and 4 bases, there was a span of 14 bases. This CDR3 contains 14 residues. The CDR3 DNA is TGTGCCAGCAGCCCAACCGGGACCCCAGATACGCAGTATTTT. Its protein is CASSPTGTPDTQYF.

This clonotype was seen a few times. This chain links TRBV4-1 with TRBJ1-1; D is ambiguous. The V gene's germline CDR1 is MGHRA and CDR2 YSYEKL. V was pared by 0 bases and J by 0 bases, with 8 bases between. The CDR3 totals 15 residues. The CDR3 region has the DNA TGCGCCAGCAGCCAAGATGACTTGATGAACACTGAAGCTTTCTTT. It translates to CASSQDDLMNTEAFF.

V and J are TRBV6-6 and TRBJ1-1; D remains unclear. The CDR3 spans 11 residues. V was pared by 3 bases and J by 10 bases, with 9 bases between. Germline V lookup: CDR1 MNHNY, CDR2 SVGAGI (reference sequence). Here the CDR3 reads CASSYPRGAFF. The CDR3 DNA reads TGTGCCAGCAGTTATCCCCGGGGAGCTTTCTTT.

The V gene is TRBV6-6, the J gene TRBJ2-3; the D gene is possibly TRBD1 (5 bases). Trimming took 1 base from V and 4 from J, leaving 15 bases between them. The CDR3 sequence is 16 residues long. CDR1 and CDR2 from the germline V gene are MNHNY and SVGAGI (reference sequence). In DNA form, the CDR3 reads TGTGCCAGCAGTTACTGGGGCTTCCTCGGTCCAGATACGCAGTATTTT. Encoded protein: CASSYWGFLGPDTQYF.

The chain links TRBV19 to TRBJ2-1; 11 bases are a match to TRBD2. V lost 1 base and J lost 7; bases outside the gene matches: 3. The CDR3 length is 15 residues. Germline V gene sequence: CDR1 LNHDA, CDR2 SQIVND (reference sequence). The CDR3 region has the DNA TGTGCCAGTAGTATAGTCCTAGCGGGGGGAAATGAGCAGTTCTTC. This codes for CASSIVLAGGNEQFF.

This clonotype was counted only a few times. The chain joins TRBV20-1 to TRBJ1-3; no clear D gene. CDR1 is DFQATT, CDR2 SNEGSKA, per germline (reference sequence). Trimming left V 6 bases short and J 4 bases short, with 16 bases between. The CDR3 totals 14 residues. The CDR3 loop reads CSAFGPNPGNTIYF. The CDR3 nucleotides read TGCAGTGCGTTCGGTCCGAACCCCGGAAACACCATATATTTT.

V gene TRBV27 combines with J gene TRBJ2-7; D might be TRBD1 or TRBD2, each matching 5 bases. The V gene's germline CDR1 is MNHEY and CDR2 SMNVEV (reference sequence). The V end was cut by 5 bases, the J end by 2 bases, with 19 bases between. CDR3 length equals 16 residues. The CDR3 nucleotides are TGTGCCAGCAGTCCCTCCTCCGGGACGACGACCTACGAGCAGTACTTC. This sequence encodes CASSPSSGTTTYEQYF.

CDR3 sequence reads: CASSLAGETGNTIYF. In DNA, the CDR3 is TGTGCCAGCAGCTTGGCGGGGGAAACCGGAAACACCATATATTTT. The gene calls are TRBV5-8 and TRBJ1-3; D perhaps matches TRBD1 (5 bases). Germline CDR1 is SGHTS and CDR2 is YDEGEE. Trimming removed 0 bases at V and 4 bases at J, with 11 bases between. This CDR3 contains 15 residues.